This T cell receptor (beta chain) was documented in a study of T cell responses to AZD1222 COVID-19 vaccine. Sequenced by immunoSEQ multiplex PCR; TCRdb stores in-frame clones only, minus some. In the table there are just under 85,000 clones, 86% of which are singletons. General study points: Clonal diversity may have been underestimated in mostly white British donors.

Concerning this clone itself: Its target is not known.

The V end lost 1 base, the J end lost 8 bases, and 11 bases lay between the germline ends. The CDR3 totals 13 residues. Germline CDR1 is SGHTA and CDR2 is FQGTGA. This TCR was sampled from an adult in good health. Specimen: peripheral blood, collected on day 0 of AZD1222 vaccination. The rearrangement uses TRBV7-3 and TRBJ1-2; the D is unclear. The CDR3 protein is CASSLSYGSGYTF. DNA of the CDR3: TGTGCCAGCAGCTTAAGCTACGGGTCCGGCTACACCTTC.